This note documents a single T cell receptor (beta chain) sequence. Compared with germline, one end of the junction differs, possibly owing to a read error. The data stem from a study of blood T cell repertoires in COVID-19. The length of the CDR3 is 14 residues. Germline loops: CDR1 GTSNPN, CDR2 SVGIG (reference sequence). The protocol was immunoSEQ multiplex PCR, while the TCRdb copy is restricted to in-frame clones and leaves out a portion. The data show 250,000 to 300,000 clones, approximately 91% seen once. The rearrangement joins TRBV30 to TRBJ1-4; D is uncertain. What was sequenced was PBMCs or T cells enriched from blood (not recorded which). The receptor was isolated from a human donor in a cohort exposed to, infected with or recovered from COVID-19 (not recorded which). The donor label of this sample is uncertain. The CDR3 loop is CAWRPAGTDDKLFF. The CDR3 DNA reads as TGTGCCTGGAGACCGGCGGGCACCGATGACAAACTGTTTTTT.